This TCR beta chain is from a study of OX40 agonist ivuxolimab in advanced cancers. Across the study: The eligibility criteria allowed prior anti-PD-1, anti-PD-L1 or anti-CTLA-4 therapy, and 40% had some. In three patients, partial responses were observed, one with hepatocellular carcinoma and two with cutaneous melanoma.

Trimming removed 6 bases from V and 2 bases from J; junction bases left unmatched: 6. This CDR3 comprises 15 residues. The germline CDR1 and CDR2 sequences are SGHTA and FQGTGA. General study points: The antigen specificity of the peripheral T cells (those that were expanded) was not determined.

Here immunoSEQ multiplex PCR was the method, and the copy in TCRdb shows in-frame clones only, minus some. The sample records around 84,000 clones, about four fifths being singletons. A remark on this clone: Antigen unknown.

Sequencing used CD4+ or CD8+ T cells sorted from blood, obtained in a trial of the OX40 agonist ivuxolimab. This sequence originates from an adult with an advanced solid tumor such as melanoma, head and neck, liver or kidney cancer. V and J are TRBV7-3 and TRBJ2-1, with 8 bases identical to TRBD1. The CDR3 region has the DNA TGTGCCAGCAGTCGCGACAGGGGACCCTACAATGAGCAGTTCTTC. Translation gives CASSRDRGPYNEQFF.